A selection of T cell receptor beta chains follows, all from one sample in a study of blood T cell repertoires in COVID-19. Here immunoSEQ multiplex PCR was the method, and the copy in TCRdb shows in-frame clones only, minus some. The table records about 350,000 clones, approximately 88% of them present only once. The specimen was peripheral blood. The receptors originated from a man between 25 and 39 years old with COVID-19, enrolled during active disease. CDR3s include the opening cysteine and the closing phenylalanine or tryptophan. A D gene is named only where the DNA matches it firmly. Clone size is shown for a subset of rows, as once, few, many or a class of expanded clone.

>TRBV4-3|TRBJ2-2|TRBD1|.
TGCGCCAGCAGTATGGACAGGAGGAACACCGGGGAGCTGTTTTTT
CASSMDRRNTGELFF
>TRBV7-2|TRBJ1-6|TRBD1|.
TGTGCCAGCAGCCATGGACAGGCGTATAATTCACCCCTCCACTTT
CASSHGQAYNSPLHF
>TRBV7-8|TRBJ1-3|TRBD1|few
TGTGCCAGCAGCCGGGACAGGGGAAGGTCTGGAAACACCATATATTTT
CASSRDRGRSGNTIYF
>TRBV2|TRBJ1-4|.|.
TGTGCCAGCATAATCGGTCCTCTTAATGAAAAACTGTTTTTT
CASIIGPLNEKLFF
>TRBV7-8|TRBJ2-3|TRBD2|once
TGTGCCAGCAGCTTAGCTAGCGGGAGGGCCGGGGATACGCAGTATTTT
CASSLASGRAGDTQYF
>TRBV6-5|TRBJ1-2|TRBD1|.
TGTGCCAGCAGTTACTCTGGCCAGGGGGGCTATGGCTACACCTTC
CASSYSGQGGYGYTF
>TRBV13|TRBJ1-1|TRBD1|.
TGTGCCAGCAGCCTCGACAGGGGCCGTGAAGCTTTCTTT
CASSLDRGREAFF
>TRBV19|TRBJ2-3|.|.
TGTGCCAGTACTCAGAAGTCAGGGCCGCAGTATTTT
CASTQKSGPQYF
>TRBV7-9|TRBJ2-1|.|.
TGTGCCAGCAGCCTAGTGTACAGGTACAATGAGCAGTTCTTC
CASSLVYRYNEQFF
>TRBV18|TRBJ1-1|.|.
TGTGCCAGCTCACCACCGGGAGGGACTGAAGCTTTCTTT
CASSPPGGTEAFF
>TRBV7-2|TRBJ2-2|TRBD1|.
TGTGCCAGCAGCCCCCGTTCAGGGGGCACCGGGGAGCTGTTTTTT
CASSPRSGGTGELFF
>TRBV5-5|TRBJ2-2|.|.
TGTGCCAGCAGCTTCACTAGATTGGTGAACGGGGAGCTGTTTTTT
CASSFTRLVNGELFF
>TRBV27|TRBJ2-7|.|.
TGTGCCAGCAGAACACAGGGAGTAGGGAGCGAGCAGTACTTC
CASRTQGVGSEQYF
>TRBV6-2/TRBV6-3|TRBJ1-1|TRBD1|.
TGTGCCAGCAGTTTCTGGACAGGAGTCAACACTGAAGCTTTCTTT
CASSFWTGVNTEAFF
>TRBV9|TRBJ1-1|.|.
TGTGCCAGCAGCGTAGATCCGGTGAACACTGAAGCTTTCTTT
CASSVDPVNTEAFF
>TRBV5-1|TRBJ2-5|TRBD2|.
TGCGCCAGCAGCTCAGGCCTAGCGGGGGGGCATGAGACCCAGTACTTC
CASSSGLAGGHETQYF
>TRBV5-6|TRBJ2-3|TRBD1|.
TGTGCCAGCAGCTCCCTCACAGGGGAAGATACGCAGTATTTT
CASSSLTGEDTQYF
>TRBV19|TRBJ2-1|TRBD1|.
TGTGCCAGTAGTATAGCGTCCAGGGGGCTCAATGAGCAGTTCTTC
CASSIASRGLNEQFF
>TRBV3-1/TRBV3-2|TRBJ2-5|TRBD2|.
TGTGCCAGCAGCCAAGAGTTGGGAGGGCAAGAGACCCAGTACTTC
CASSQELGGQETQYF
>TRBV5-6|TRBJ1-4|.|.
TGTGCCAGCAGCTTGGACAGATCTAATGAAAAACTGTTTTTT
CASSLDRSNEKLFF
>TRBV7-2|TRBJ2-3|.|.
TGTGCCAGCAGCTCCTCAGCTATACCCGGGGTCGATACGCAGTATTTT
CASSSSAIPGVDTQYF
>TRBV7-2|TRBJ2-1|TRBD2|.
TGTGCCAGCAGCTCCTACGTCGGGCGGGGGAGTGAGCAGTTCTTC
CASSSYVGRGSEQFF
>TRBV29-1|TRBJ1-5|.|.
TGCAGCGTGTATCGGGGAGTTCTAAATCAGCCCCAGCATTTT
CSVYRGVLNQPQHF
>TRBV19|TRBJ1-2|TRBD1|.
TGTGCCAGTACCCCGACAGGGGCTAACTATGGCTACACCTTC
CASTPTGANYGYTF
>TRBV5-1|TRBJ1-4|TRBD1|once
TGCGCCAGCAGCTTGAGGGGCGCCGGGACAGGGGTGGAAGAACTGTTTTTT
CASSLRGAGTGVEELFF
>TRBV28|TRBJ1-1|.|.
TGTGCCAGCAGTTCCCCGCTGGGGGGAACTGAAGCTTTCTTT
CASSSPLGGTEAFF
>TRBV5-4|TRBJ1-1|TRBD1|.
TGTGCCAGCAGCTTGTCACAGGGGAGCAACACTGAAGCTTTCTTT
CASSLSQGSNTEAFF
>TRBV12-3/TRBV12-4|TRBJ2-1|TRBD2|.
TGTGCCAGCAGGGCGGGAGGCTATGAGCAGTTCTTC
CASRAGGYEQFF
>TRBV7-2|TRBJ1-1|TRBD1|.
TGTGCCAGCAGCTGGGACAGGGGGGGGACTGAAGCTTTCTTT
CASSWDRGGTEAFF
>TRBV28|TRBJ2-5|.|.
TGTGCCAGCAGTTCAATGGGCAGGTCAGATCAAGAGACCCAGTACTTC
CASSSMGRSDQETQYF
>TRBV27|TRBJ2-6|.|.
TGTGCCAGCAGTTTAGGCAGGTCTAACGGGGCCAACGTCCTGACTTTC
CASSLGRSNGANVLTF
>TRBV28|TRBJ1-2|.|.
TGTGCCAGCAGGGGGCTTGGGGGCTACACCTTC
CASRGLGGYTF
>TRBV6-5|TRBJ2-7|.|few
TGTGCCAGCAGTTACTCGGTCGACAGTTACGAGCAGTACTTC
CASSYSVDSYEQYF
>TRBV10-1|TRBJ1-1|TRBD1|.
TGCGCCAGCAGTGAGTCTAAGGGACAGGGGCCTTCGAACACTGAAGCTTTCTTT
CASSESKGQGPSNTEAFF
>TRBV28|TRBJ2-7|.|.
TGTGCCAGCAGTTTATCCGCGGGCTCCTACGAGCAGTACTTC
CASSLSAGSYEQYF
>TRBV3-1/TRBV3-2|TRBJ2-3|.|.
TGTGCCAGCAGCCAAGGTAGACAGAGCACAGATACGCAGTATTTT
CASSQGRQSTDTQYF
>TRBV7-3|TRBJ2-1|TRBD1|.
TGTGCCAGCAGCGAGACAGGGTTCAATGAGCAGTTCTTC
CASSETGFNEQFF
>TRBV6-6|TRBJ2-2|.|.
TGTGCCAGCAGTTTTAAGCTCACCGGGGAGCTGTTTTTT
CASSFKLTGELFF
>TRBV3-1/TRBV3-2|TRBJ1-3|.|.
TGTGCCAGCAGCCAAGAAGGCAGGCCCCTTTCAGGAAACACCATATATTTT
CASSQEGRPLSGNTIYF
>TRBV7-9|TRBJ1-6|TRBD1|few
TGTGCCAGCAGCACACAGGGGGGAAATTCACCCCTCCACTTT
CASSTQGGNSPLHF
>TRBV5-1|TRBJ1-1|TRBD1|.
TGCGCCAGCAGCACCCTAACCAGGGGGGATAACACTGAAGCTTTCTTT
CASSTLTRGDNTEAFF